This T cell receptor (beta chain) was sequenced during a study of blood T cell repertoires in COVID-19. Clones were sequenced by immunoSEQ multiplex PCR, and TCRdb holds only the in-frame ones, with some missing. Of tens of thousands of clones listed, around 78% are singletons. Sequenced material: peripheral blood. This receptor was taken from a human donor in a cohort sampled during active COVID-19.

CDR3 residues: CATSEREGSETQYF. CDR3 bases: TGTGCCACCAGTGAACGGGAGGGATCCGAGACCCAGTACTTC. This rearrangement joins TRBV24-1 to TRBJ2-5; TRBD2 aligns across 8 bases. The V and J ends lost 4 bases and 5 bases, in that order; junction bases with no gene match: 5. The germline CDR1 and CDR2 sequences are KGHDR and SFDVKD. CDR3 size: 14 residues.